This T cell receptor beta chain was obtained from a study of beta chain features in type 1 diabetes. The CDR3 consists of 15 residues. From germline, CDR1 is SGDLS and CDR2 YYNGEE. With 3 bases removed from V and 2 bases from J, the gap between germline ends came to 9 bases. The study's findings and limits: Shortening that was moderate but significant affected the TCRB CDR3s of Type 1 diabetes patients in all four CD4+ subsets.

For this clone: The antigen remains undetermined.

The sequenced template was cDNA made from the entire isolated RNA. TCRdb's table, derived via immunoSEQ multiplex PCR, lists solely in-frame clones and lacks some. This sample yields 130,000 to 150,000 clones, of which less than 15% are seen a single time; approximately 1.3% belongs to the top ten. V and J are TRBV9 and TRBJ2-6, with D tentatively TRBD1 (5 bases). The sample taken for sequencing was central memory CD4+ T cells from blood. The sequence derives from a man aged 18 to 29 with type 1 diabetes. CDR3 sequence reads: CASSGEGAGANVLTF. The CDR3 nucleotides read TGTGCCAGCAGCGGAGAAGGGGCTGGGGCCAACGTCCTGACTTTC.